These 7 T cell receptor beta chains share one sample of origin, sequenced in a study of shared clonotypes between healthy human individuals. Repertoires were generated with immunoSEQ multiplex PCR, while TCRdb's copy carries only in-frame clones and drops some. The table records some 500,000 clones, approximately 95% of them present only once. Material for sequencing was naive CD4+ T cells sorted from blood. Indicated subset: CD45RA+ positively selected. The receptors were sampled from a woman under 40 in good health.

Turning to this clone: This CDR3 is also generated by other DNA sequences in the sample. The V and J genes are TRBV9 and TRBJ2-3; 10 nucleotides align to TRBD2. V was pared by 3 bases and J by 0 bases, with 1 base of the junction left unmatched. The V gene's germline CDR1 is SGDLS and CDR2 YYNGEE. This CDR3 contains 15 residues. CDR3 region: CASSGTSGSTDTQYF. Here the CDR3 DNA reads TGTGCCAGCAGCGGGACTAGCGGAAGCACAGATACGCAGTATTTT.

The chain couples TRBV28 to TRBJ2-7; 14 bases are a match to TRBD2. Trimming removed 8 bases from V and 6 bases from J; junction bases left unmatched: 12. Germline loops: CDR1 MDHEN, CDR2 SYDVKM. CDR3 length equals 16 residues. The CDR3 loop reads CASLTVGTSGSSEQYF. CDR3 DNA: TGTGCCAGCCTAACGGTGGGGACTAGCGGGAGTTCCGAGCAGTACTTC.

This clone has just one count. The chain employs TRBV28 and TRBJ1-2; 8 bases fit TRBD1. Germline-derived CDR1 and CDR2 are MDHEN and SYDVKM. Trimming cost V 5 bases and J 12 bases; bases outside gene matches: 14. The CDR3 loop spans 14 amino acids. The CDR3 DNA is TGTGCCAGCAGTCACCACACCACGACAGGGGTGGACACCTTC. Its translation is CASSHHTTTGVDTF.

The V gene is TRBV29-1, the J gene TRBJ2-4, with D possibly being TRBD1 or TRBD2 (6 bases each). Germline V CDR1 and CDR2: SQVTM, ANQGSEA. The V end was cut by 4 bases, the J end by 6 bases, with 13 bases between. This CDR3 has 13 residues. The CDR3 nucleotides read TGCAGCGTTGCTTCCAGGGGAGGAAACATTCAGTACTTC. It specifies CSVASRGGNIQYF.

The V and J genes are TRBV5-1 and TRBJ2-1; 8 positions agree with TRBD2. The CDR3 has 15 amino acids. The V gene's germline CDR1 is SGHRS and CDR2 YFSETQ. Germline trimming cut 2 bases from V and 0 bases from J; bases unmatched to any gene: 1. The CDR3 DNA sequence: TGCGCCAGCAGCTTAGCGGGAGCCTCCTACAATGAGCAGTTCTTC. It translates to CASSLAGASYNEQFF.

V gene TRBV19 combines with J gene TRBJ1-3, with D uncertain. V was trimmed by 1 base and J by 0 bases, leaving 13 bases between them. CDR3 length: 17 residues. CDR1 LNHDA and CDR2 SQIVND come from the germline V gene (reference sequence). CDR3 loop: CASSIGLTSFSGNTIYF. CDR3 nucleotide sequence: TGTGCCAGTAGTATAGGACTCACGAGCTTCTCTGGAAACACCATATATTTT.

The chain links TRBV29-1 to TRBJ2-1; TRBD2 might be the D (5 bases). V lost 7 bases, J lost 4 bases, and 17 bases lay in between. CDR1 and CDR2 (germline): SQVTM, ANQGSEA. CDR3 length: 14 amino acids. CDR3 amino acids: CSGPRAATYNEQFF. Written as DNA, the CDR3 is TGCAGCGGCCCTAGAGCGGCTACTTACAATGAGCAGTTCTTC.